These T cell receptor beta chains were read from a single sample in a study of beta chain features in type 1 diabetes. The method was immunoSEQ multiplex PCR; TCRdb's version includes in-frame clones alone and lacks a portion of them. The sample consists of 300,000 to 400,000 clones, around 8.5% of them appearing once. Specimen: central memory CD4+ T cells from blood. Every receptor here comes from a man aged 25 to 40 with type 1 diabetes. The CDR3 runs from the conserved cysteine through the conserved F or W. Each record gives: clone size, J gene, CDR3 length, V gene, D gene, CDR3 protein, CDR3 DNA. D genes are given only for firm matches. Clone size appears in some rows only: once, few, many, or a class for an expanded clone.

many TRBJ2-1 12 TRBV19 NA CASSIKGNEQFF TGTGCCAGTAGTATAAAGGGGAATGAGCAGTTCTTC
NA TRBJ2-1 15 TRBV6-5 TRBD2 CASSPSGGYYNEQFF TGTGCCAGCAGCCCTAGCGGGGGATACTACAATGAGCAGTTCTTC
NA TRBJ1-2 12 TRBV2 TRBD1 CARETGKDGYTF TGTGCCAGAGAGACAGGGAAGGATGGCTACACCTTC
many TRBJ2-3 14 TRBV7-2 NA CASGLTSVGDTQYF TGTGCCAGCGGATTGACTAGTGTTGGGGATACGCAGTATTTT
NA TRBJ2-1 18 TRBV5-6 TRBD1 CASSLVVRTGSGYNEQFF TGTGCCAGCAGCTTGGTTGTACGGACAGGGAGCGGCTACAATGAGCAGTTCTTC
NA TRBJ1-1 15 TRBV18 TRBD1 CASSPTGGRNTEAFF TGTGCCAGCTCACCGACAGGGGGAAGGAACACTGAAGCTTTCTTT
NA TRBJ2-1 13 TRBV5-1 NA CASSLAPGNEQFF TGCGCCAGCAGCTTGGCCCCGGGCAATGAGCAGTTCTTC
few TRBJ1-1 13 TRBV5-1 NA CASSNDGGTEAFF TGCGCCAGCAGCAACGACGGGGGGACTGAAGCTTTCTTT
few TRBJ2-5 14 TRBV4-3 TRBD1 CASSQGQGIRTQYF TGCGCCAGCAGCCAAGGACAGGGAATAAGGACCCAGTACTTC
NA TRBJ2-5 11 TRBV6-5 NA CASGGWETQYF TGTGCCAGCGGAGGGTGGGAGACCCAGTACTTC
many TRBJ2-7 15 TRBV6-5 NA CASSYSLGAYYEQYF TGTGCCAGCAGTTACTCCCTAGGGGCTTACTACGAGCAGTACTTC
NA TRBJ2-1 16 TRBV6-1 TRBD1 CASSERDRGFYNEQFF TGTGCCAGCAGTGAACGAGACAGGGGGTTCTACAATGAGCAGTTCTTC
NA TRBJ1-1 16 TRBV5-4 NA CASSPAGGSWDTEAFF TGTGCCAGCAGCCCCGCGGGCGGGTCTTGGGACACTGAAGCTTTCTTT
NA TRBJ1-1 15 TRBV6-5 NA CASSLYGPRNTEAFF TGTGCCAGCAGCCTGTACGGACCCCGGAACACTGAAGCTTTCTTT
NA TRBJ1-5 17 TRBV28 TRBD1 CASSRGTGGIGNQPQHF TGTGCCAGCAGTCGCGGGACAGGGGGCATAGGCAATCAGCCCCAGCATTTT
few TRBJ2-5 14 TRBV7-9 TRBD2 CASSFSGKQETQYF TGTGCCAGCAGCTTTAGCGGGAAACAAGAGACCCAGTACTTC
few TRBJ2-3 15 TRBV7-2 TRBD2 CASSQSGTRRDTQYF TGTGCCAGCAGCCAATCCGGGACTAGGCGAGATACGCAGTATTTT
few TRBJ2-3 13 TRBV9 NA CASSVDSTDTQYF TGTGCCAGCAGCGTAGATAGCACAGATACGCAGTATTTT
NA TRBJ1-2 16 TRBV4-1 NA CASSQEEGAEIYGYTF TGCGCCAGCAGCCAAGAAGAAGGGGCCGAGATCTATGGCTACACCTTC
few TRBJ1-2 15 TRBV19 TRBD1 CASSTGGPTNYGYTF TGTGCCAGTAGTACAGGGGGACCGACTAACTATGGCTACACCTTC
NA TRBJ1-1 13 TRBV11-2 TRBD1 CASKAGGWAEAFF TGTGCCAGCAAGGCAGGGGGCTGGGCTGAAGCTTTCTTT
many TRBJ1-2 16 TRBV14 NA CASRRDDAGQHYGYTF TGTGCCAGCAGGAGAGATGATGCCGGACAGCACTATGGCTACACCTTC
many TRBJ1-2 13 TRBV2 NA CASSDETNYGYTF TGTGCCAGCAGTGACGAGACTAACTATGGCTACACCTTC
few TRBJ1-2 13 TRBV28 TRBD1 CASSPAGGYGYTF TGTGCCAGCAGCCCGGCAGGGGGCTATGGCTACACCTTC
NA TRBJ1-3 16 TRBV9 NA CASSLGGFRSGNTIYF TGTGCCAGCAGCCTAGGGGGGTTTCGCTCTGGAAACACCATATATTTT
NA TRBJ1-1 14 TRBV19 NA CASSALQGSTEAFF TGTGCCAGTAGTGCCCTACAGGGATCCACTGAAGCTTTCTTT
few TRBJ1-2 12 TRBV11-2 NA CASSLGWDGYTF TGTGCCAGCAGCTTAGGTTGGGACGGCTACACCTTC
many TRBJ1-5 13 TRBV19 TRBD1 CASSRQGDQPQHF TGTGCCAGTAGCCGCCAGGGGGATCAGCCCCAGCATTTT
NA TRBJ2-7 14 TRBV9 NA CASSVGGGRNEQYF TGTGCCAGCAGCGTAGGAGGGGGTAGGAACGAGCAGTACTTC
few TRBJ2-1 14 TRBV5-1 TRBD1 CASSSGTGYNEQFF TGCGCCAGCAGCTCCGGGACAGGATACAATGAGCAGTTCTTC
few TRBJ2-1 14 TRBV5-1 TRBD1 CASSLLTGDNEQFF TGCGCCAGCAGCTTGCTGACAGGGGACAATGAGCAGTTCTTC
many TRBJ2-5 16 TRBV11-2 NA CASSSNWDIGQSTQYF TGTGCCAGCAGCTCAAACTGGGACATCGGACAGTCGACCCAGTACTTC
few TRBJ2-5 17 TRBV7-2 TRBD1 CASSLGPGQGAQGTQYF TGTGCCAGCAGCTTAGGGCCGGGACAGGGGGCGCAAGGGACCCAGTACTTC
NA TRBJ2-5 14 TRBV29-1 TRBD1 CSVEARDRGETQYF TGCAGCGTTGAAGCCCGGGACAGGGGAGAGACCCAGTACTTC
NA TRBJ2-5 15 TRBV5-1 NA CASSLEAGPWETQYF TGCGCCAGCAGCTTGGAGGCAGGCCCTTGGGAGACCCAGTACTTC
NA TRBJ1-1 12 TRBV18 NA CASSLGQSEAFF TGTGCCAGCTCCCTTGGACAGTCTGAAGCTTTCTTT
NA TRBJ2-7 15 TRBV27 TRBD1 CASSLVGQGAYEQYF TGTGCCAGCAGTTTAGTCGGGCAGGGGGCCTACGAGCAGTACTTC
NA TRBJ2-3 14 TRBV28 NA CASSLKGYRDTQYF TGTGCCAGCAGTTTAAAGGGGTATAGGGATACGCAGTATTTT
few TRBJ2-5 18 TRBV5-1 NA CASSLVAAGASLGETQYF TGCGCCAGCAGCTTGGTGGCGGCGGGGGCCTCCTTGGGGGAGACCCAGTACTTC
NA TRBJ1-2 14 TRBV28 TRBD1 CASSSQQGADGYTF TGTGCCAGCAGTTCCCAACAGGGGGCGGACGGCTACACCTTC
NA TRBJ2-5 14 TRBV5-4 NA CASSLKRPQETQYF TGTGCCAGCAGCTTAAAGAGGCCACAAGAGACCCAGTACTTC
many TRBJ1-5 16 TRBV6-6 TRBD1 CASSPRGRLSGQPQHF TGTGCCAGCAGTCCTAGGGGGCGCCTTTCCGGACAGCCCCAGCATTTT
NA TRBJ2-2 16 TRBV9 NA CASSVKMGQNTGELFF TGTGCCAGCAGCGTAAAAATGGGACAGAACACCGGGGAGCTGTTTTTT
few TRBJ2-5 13 TRBV7-2 TRBD1 CASSSDRGETQYF TGTGCCAGCAGCTCGGACAGGGGAGAGACCCAGTACTTC
NA TRBJ2-3 14 TRBV10-1 NA CASSRTASTDTQYF TGCGCCAGCAGCCGGACGGCTAGCACAGATACGCAGTATTTT
few TRBJ2-2 17 TRBV7-9 TRBD1 CASSLAQGALMTGELFF TGTGCCAGCAGCTTAGCCCAGGGGGCACTGATGACCGGGGAGCTGTTTTTT
NA TRBJ2-1 15 TRBV7-9 TRBD2 CASSFGLAAYNEQFF TGTGCCAGCAGCTTCGGACTAGCGGCCTACAATGAGCAGTTCTTC
NA TRBJ2-7 16 TRBV18 TRBD1 CASSPPGQEITYEQYF TGTGCCAGCTCACCACCGGGACAGGAAATCACCTACGAGCAGTACTTC
NA TRBJ2-5 13 TRBV7-7 NA CASSLFPKETQYF TGTGCCAGCAGCTTATTCCCGAAAGAGACCCAGTACTTC
few TRBJ2-2 15 TRBV27 NA CASSLWQVNTGELFF TGTGCCAGCAGTTTATGGCAGGTGAACACCGGGGAGCTGTTTTTT
few TRBJ2-1 15 TRBV29-1 TRBD2 CSVDSERGGSNEQFF TGCAGCGTTGATAGCGAGCGGGGGGGAAGTAATGAGCAGTTCTTC